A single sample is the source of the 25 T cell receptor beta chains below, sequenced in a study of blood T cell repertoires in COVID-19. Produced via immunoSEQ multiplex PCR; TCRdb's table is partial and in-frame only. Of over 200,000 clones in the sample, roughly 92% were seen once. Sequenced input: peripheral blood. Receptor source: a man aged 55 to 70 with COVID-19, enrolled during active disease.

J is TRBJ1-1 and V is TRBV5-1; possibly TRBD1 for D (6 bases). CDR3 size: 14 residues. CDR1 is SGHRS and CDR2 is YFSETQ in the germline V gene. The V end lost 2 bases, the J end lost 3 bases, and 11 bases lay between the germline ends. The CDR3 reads CASSLQTGDTEAFF. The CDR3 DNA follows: TGCGCCAGCAGCTTACAGACAGGCGACACTGAAGCTTTCTTT.

The CDR3 reads CATSRDILLGGVTNYGYTF. CDR3 sequence (DNA): TGTGCCACCAGCAGAGATATCCTTTTAGGGGGCGTCACTAACTATGGCTACACCTTC. This sequence joins TRBV15 and TRBJ1-2; 7 nucleotides agree with TRBD1. Germline CDR1 LNHNV, CDR2 YYDKDF (reference sequence). V gave up 0 bases and J gave up 0 bases; unmatched junction bases: 13. This CDR3 spans 19 amino acids.

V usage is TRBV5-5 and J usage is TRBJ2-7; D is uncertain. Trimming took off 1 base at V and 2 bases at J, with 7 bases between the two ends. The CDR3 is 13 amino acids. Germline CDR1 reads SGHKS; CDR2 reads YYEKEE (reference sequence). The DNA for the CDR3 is TGTGCCAGCAGCTTGCCAGGTCCCTACGAGCAGTACTTC. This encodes CASSLPGPYEQYF.

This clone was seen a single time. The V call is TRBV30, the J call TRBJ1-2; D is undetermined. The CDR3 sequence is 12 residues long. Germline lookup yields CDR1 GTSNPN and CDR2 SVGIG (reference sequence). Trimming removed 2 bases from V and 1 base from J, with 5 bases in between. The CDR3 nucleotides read TGTGCCTGGAGTCGTAGTAACTATGGCTACACCTTC. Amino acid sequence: CAWSRSNYGYTF.

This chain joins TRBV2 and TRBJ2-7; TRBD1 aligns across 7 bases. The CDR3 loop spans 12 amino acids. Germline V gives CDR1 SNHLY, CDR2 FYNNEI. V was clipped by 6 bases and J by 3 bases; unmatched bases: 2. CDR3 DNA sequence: TGTGCCAGCAGCAGACAGGGCTACGAGCAGTACTTC. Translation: CASSRQGYEQYF.

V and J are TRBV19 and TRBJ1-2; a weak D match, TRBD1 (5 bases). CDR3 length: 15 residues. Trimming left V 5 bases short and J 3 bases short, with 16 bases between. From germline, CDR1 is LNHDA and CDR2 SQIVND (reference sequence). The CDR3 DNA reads TGTGCCAGTAGTTCCTGGGGGGGTTTGGACTATGGCTACACCTTC. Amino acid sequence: CASSSWGGLDYGYTF.

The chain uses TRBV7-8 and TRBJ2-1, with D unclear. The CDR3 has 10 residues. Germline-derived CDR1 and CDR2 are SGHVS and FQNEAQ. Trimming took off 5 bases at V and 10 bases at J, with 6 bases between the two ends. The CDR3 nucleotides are TGTGCCAGCAGCGGCCTCGAGCAGTTCTTC. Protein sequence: CASSGLEQFF. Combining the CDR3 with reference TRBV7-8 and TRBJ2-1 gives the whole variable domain GAGVSQSPRYKVAKRGQDVALRCDPISGHVSLFWYQQALGQGPEFLTYFQNEAQLDKSGLPSDRFFAERPEGSVSTLKIQRTQQEDSAVYLCASSGLEQFFGPGTRLTVL.

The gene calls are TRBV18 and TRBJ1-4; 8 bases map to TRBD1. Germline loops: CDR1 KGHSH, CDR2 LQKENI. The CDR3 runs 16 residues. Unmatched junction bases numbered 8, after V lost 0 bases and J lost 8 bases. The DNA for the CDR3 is TGTGCCAGCTCACCACCGGGCGGGACAGGCTTCGAAAAACTGTTTTTT. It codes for CASSPPGGTGFEKLFF.

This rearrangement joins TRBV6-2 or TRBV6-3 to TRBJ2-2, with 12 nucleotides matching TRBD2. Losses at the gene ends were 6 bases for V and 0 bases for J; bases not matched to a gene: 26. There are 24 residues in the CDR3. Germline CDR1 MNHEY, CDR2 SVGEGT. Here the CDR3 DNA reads TGTGCCAGCAGCCAGAAAGCGGCCAGGGACACTGGGACTAGCGGGCGCGCGAACACCGGGGAGCTGTTTTTT. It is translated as CASSQKAARDTGTSGRANTGELFF.

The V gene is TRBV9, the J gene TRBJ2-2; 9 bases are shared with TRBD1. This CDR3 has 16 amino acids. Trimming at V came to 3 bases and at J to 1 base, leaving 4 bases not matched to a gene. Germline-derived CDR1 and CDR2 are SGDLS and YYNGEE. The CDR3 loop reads CASSGGGQGNTGELFF. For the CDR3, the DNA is TGTGCCAGCAGCGGAGGGGGACAGGGGAACACCGGGGAGCTGTTTTTT. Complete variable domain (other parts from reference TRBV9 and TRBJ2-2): DSGVTQTPKHLITATGQRVTLRCSPRSGDLSVYWYQQSLDQGLQFLIQYYNGEERAKGNILERFSAQQFPDLHSELNLSSLELGDSALYFCASSGGGQGNTGELFFGEGSRLTVL.

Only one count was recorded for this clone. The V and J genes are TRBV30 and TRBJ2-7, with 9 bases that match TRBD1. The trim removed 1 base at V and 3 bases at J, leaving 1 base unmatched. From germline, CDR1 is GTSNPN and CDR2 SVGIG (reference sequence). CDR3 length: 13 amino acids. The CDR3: CAWSGTGDYEQYF. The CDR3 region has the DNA TGTGCCTGGAGTGGGACAGGGGACTACGAGCAGTACTTC.

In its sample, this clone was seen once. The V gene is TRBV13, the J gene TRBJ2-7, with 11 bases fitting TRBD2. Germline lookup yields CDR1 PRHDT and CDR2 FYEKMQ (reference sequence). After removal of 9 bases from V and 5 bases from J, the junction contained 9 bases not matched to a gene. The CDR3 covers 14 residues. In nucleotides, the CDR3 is TGTGCCAGTGTCCCTGCTAGCGGGAGGAACGAGCAGTACTTC. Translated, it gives CASVPASGRNEQYF.

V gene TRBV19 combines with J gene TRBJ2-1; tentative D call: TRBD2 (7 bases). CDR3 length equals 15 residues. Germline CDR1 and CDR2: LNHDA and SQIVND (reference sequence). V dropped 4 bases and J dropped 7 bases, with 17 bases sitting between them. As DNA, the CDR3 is TGTGCCAGTAGTAGGAGGGGGGGTGTTGGAAATGAGCAGTTCTTC. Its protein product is CASSRRGGVGNEQFF.

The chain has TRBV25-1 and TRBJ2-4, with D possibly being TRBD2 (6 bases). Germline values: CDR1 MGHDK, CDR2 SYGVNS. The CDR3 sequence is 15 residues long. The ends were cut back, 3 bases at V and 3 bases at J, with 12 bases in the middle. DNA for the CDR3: TGTGCCAGCAGTGATAGCCGGAGGGTCAAAAACATTCAGTACTTC. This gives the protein CASSDSRRVKNIQYF. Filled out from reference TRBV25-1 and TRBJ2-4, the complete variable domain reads EADIYQTPRYLVIGTGKKITLECSQTMGHDKMYWYQQDPGMELHLIHYSYGVNSTEKGDLSSESTVSRIRTEHFPLTLESARPSHTSQYLCASSDSRRVKNIQYFGAGTRLSVL.

CDR3 loop: CASSIENWNTEAFF. The CDR3 coding sequence is TGTGCCAGTAGTATAGAAAACTGGAACACTGAAGCTTTCTTT. The rearrangement uses TRBV19 and TRBJ1-1; unclear D gene. The germline V gene has CDR1 LNHDA and CDR2 SQIVND (reference sequence). Trimming removed 0 bases at V and 1 base at J, with 6 bases between. There are 14 residues in the CDR3.

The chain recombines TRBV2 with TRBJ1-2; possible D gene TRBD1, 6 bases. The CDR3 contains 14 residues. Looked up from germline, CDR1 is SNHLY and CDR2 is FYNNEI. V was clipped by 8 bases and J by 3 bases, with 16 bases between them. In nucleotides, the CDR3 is TGTGCCAGCCCAAACACAGGGTTGTACTATGGCTACACCTTC. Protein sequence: CASPNTGLYYGYTF.

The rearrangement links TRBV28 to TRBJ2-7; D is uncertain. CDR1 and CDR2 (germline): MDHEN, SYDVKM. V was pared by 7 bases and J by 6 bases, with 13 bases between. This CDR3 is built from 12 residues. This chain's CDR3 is CASIRSAGEQYF. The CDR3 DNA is TGTGCCAGCATAAGGAGTGCCGGCGAGCAGTACTTC.

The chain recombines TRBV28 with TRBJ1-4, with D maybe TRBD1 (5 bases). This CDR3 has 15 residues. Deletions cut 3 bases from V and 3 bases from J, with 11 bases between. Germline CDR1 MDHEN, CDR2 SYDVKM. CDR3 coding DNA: TGTGCCAGCAGTTTCGCCAGGGCGGCTAATGAAAAACTGTTTTTT. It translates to CASSFARAANEKLFF.

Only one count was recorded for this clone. CDR3 bases: TGTGCCAGCAGTTCTACAGGGCGGAATGAGCAGTTCTTC. Translating gives CASSSTGRNEQFF. The chain carries TRBV2 and TRBJ2-1; tentative D call: TRBD1 (6 bases). The germline gives CDR1 SNHLY, CDR2 FYNNEI. V was trimmed by 5 bases and J by 7 bases, leaving 12 bases between them. The CDR3 sequence is 13 residues long. The full variable domain, completed using reference TRBV2 and TRBJ2-1, is EPEVTQTPSHQVTQMGQEVILRCVPISNHLYFYWYRQILGQKVEFLVSFYNNEISEKSEIFDDQFSVERPDGSNFTLKIRSTKLEDSAMYFCASSSTGRNEQFFGPGTRLTVL.

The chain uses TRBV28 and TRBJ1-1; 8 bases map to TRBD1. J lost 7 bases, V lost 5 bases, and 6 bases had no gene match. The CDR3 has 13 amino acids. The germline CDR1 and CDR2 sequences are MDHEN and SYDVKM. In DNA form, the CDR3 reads TGTGCCAGCAGTACAGGGGGACACCTTGAAGCTTTCTTT. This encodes CASSTGGHLEAFF.

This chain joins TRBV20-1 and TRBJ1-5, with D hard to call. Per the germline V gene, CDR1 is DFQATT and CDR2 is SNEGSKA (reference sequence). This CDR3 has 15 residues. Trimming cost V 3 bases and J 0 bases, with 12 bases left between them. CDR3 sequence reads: CSASPAAYSNQPQHF. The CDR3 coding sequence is TGCAGTGCTAGTCCGGCAGCGTATAGCAATCAGCCCCAGCATTTT.

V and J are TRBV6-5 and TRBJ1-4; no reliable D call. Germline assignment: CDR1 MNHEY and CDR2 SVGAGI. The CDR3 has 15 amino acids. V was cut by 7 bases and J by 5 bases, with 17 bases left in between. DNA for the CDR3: TGTGCCAGCACCAAAAGTAGCGGGCCGAATGAAAAACTGTTTTTT. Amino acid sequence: CASTKSSGPNEKLFF.

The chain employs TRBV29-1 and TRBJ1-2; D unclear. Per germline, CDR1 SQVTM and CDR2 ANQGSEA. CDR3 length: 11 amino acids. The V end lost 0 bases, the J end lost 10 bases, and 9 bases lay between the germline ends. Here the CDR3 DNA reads TGCAGCGTTGAAGATCCCCCTTCCTACACCTTC. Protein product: CSVEDPPSYTF. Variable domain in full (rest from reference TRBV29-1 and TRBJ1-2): SAVISQKPSRDICQRGTSLTIQCQVDSQVTMMFWYRQQPGQSLTLIATANQGSEATYESGFVIDKFPISRPNLTFSTLTVSNMSPEDSSIYLCSVEDPPSYTFGSGTRLTVV.

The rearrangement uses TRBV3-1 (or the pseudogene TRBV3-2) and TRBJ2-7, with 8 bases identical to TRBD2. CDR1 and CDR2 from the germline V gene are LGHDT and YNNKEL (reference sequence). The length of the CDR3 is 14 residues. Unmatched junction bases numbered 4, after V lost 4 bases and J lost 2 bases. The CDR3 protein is CASSLLAGPYEQYF. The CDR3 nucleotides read TGTGCCAGCAGCCTTCTAGCGGGCCCCTACGAGCAGTACTTC.

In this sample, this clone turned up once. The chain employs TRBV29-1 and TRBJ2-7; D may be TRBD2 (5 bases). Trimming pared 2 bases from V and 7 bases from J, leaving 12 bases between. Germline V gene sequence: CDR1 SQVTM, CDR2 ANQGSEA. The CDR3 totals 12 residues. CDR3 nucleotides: TGCAGCGTTGAAAAAGCGTCGGGGGAGCAGTACTTC. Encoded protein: CSVEKASGEQYF.